This passage covers 10 T cell receptor beta chains from one sample sequenced in a study of siplizumab effects on memory and regulatory T cells. Clones were sequenced by immunoSEQ multiplex PCR, and TCRdb holds only the in-frame ones, with some missing. The table has approximately 100,000 clones, approximately 94% seen once. The sample consisted of Tregs sorted from blood. The origin of the receptors is a human donor in good health.

The chain joins TRBV18 to TRBJ2-2; D might be TRBD1 (5 bases). Germline V gives CDR1 KGHSH, CDR2 LQKENI. This CDR3 is built from 16 residues. Trimming shortened V by 1 base and J by 4 bases, and 13 bases separated the two germline ends. In DNA, the CDR3 is TGTGCCAGCTCACCACGGGGTATTACAGGCACCGGGGAGCTGTTTTTT. Translated: CASSPRGITGTGELFF.

This clone was observed a single time. The V gene is TRBV5-4, the J gene TRBJ2-1; D may correspond to TRBD1 or TRBD2 (5 bases each). CDR1 and CDR2 from the germline V gene are SGHNT and YYREEE (reference sequence). This CDR3 has 16 amino acids. V was shortened by 3 bases and J by 5 bases, with 18 bases between the two germline ends. The CDR3 protein is CASSSARRGGDNEQFF. The CDR3 nucleotides are TGTGCCAGCAGCTCCGCCAGACGGGGCGGAGACAATGAGCAGTTCTTC.

The rearrangement links TRBV7-6 to TRBJ2-2; 11 bases agree with TRBD2. CDR3 length equals 15 residues. J gave up 5 bases and V 7 bases, and 6 bases lay outside the gene matches. In germline, CDR1 is SGHVS, CDR2 FNYEAQ. The CDR3 loop reads CASKLAGVATGELFF. Here the CDR3 DNA reads TGTGCCAGCAAACTAGCGGGAGTCGCGACCGGGGAGCTGTTTTTT.

The table lists this clone with a count of one. The chain has TRBV6-1 and TRBJ2-7; 7 bases agree with TRBD1. The CDR3 covers 17 residues. The germline gives CDR1 MNHNS, CDR2 SASEGT. V shed 0 bases, J shed 1 base, and the junction held 9 bases outside the gene matches. The CDR3 DNA sequence: TGTGCCAGCAGTGAAGCGATTGGGACAGCAACTTCCTACGAGCAGTACTTC. Its translation: CASSEAIGTATSYEQYF.

The V gene is TRBV28, the J gene TRBJ1-5, with D unclear. The V end lost 2 bases, the J end lost 1 base, and 15 bases lay between the germline ends. The length of the CDR3 is 17 residues. Germline CDR1 reads MDHEN; CDR2 reads SYDVKM. The CDR3 here is CASSLIRRGGSNQPQHF. CDR3 bases: TGTGCCAGCAGTTTAATAAGGAGAGGAGGAAGCAATCAGCCCCAGCATTTT. Complete variable domain (other parts from reference TRBV28 and TRBJ1-5): DVKVTQSSRYLVKRTGEKVFLECVQDMDHENMFWYRQDPGLGLRLIYFSYDVKMKEKGDIPEGYSVSREKKERFSLILESASTNQTSMYLCASSLIRRGGSNQPQHFGDGTRLSIL.

The chain links TRBV6-6 to TRBJ2-7, with a tentative D call TRBD1 (6 bases). The germline V gene has CDR1 MNHNY and CDR2 SVGAGI (reference sequence). Trimming removed 7 bases at V and 0 bases at J, with 13 bases between. CDR3 length: 14 amino acids. CDR3 sequence reads: CASKVGGSSYEQYF. The CDR3 DNA follows: TGTGCCAGCAAGGTAGGGGGAAGCTCCTACGAGCAGTACTTC.

The CDR3, as DNA: TGTGCCAGCAGTGCACAGGGCTCTGGGGCCAACGTCCTGACTTTC. Residues: CASSAQGSGANVLTF. This rearrangement joins TRBV2 to TRBJ2-6; possible D gene TRBD1, 6 bases. CDR1 is SNHLY and CDR2 is FYNNEI in the germline V gene. The CDR3 loop spans 15 amino acids. The V end lost 4 bases, the J end lost 0 bases, and 7 bases lay between the germline ends.

The V call is TRBV27, the J call TRBJ2-1, with 10 bases aligning to TRBD2. V gave up 5 bases and J gave up 6 bases; unmatched junction bases: 4. CDR1 is MNHEY and CDR2 is SMNVEV in the germline V gene (reference sequence). The CDR3 consists of 14 residues. The CDR3 here is CASSLAGVINEQFF. The CDR3 bases are TGTGCCAGCAGTCTAGCGGGAGTCATCAATGAGCAGTTCTTC.

The chain combines TRBV4-1 with TRBJ2-2; the D gene is possibly TRBD1 (7 bases). CDR1 and CDR2 from the germline V gene are MGHRA and YSYEKL. CDR3 length: 15 residues. Deletions cut 8 bases from V and 7 bases from J, with 20 bases between. Here the CDR3 reads CASEKEGARGGELFF. CDR3 nucleotide sequence: TGCGCCAGCGAGAAAGAGGGGGCGCGGGGCGGGGAGCTGTTTTTT.

The chain has TRBV5-1 and TRBJ2-3, with 14 bases identical to TRBD2. V gave up 4 bases and J gave up 8 bases; unmatched junction bases: 6. This CDR3 has 15 amino acids. The V gene's germline CDR1 is SGHRS and CDR2 YFSETQ. In DNA form, the CDR3 reads TGCGCCAGCAGCCTCGGACTAGCGGGAGGCAGTACGCAGTATTTT. Translated, it gives CASSLGLAGGSTQYF.